The following is a T cell receptor beta chain sequence with its context. What it binds is not known. The CDR3 totals 15 residues. V dropped 3 bases and J dropped 10; count of bases not matched to a gene: 7. Germline assignment: CDR1 SGHDT and CDR2 YYEEEE. The entry originates in a study of shared clonotypes between healthy human individuals. Whole-study results and caveats: Across subsets, estimated richness was generally greater for naive than for memory populations. Clonotypes which were not shared had lower generation probabilities than clonotypes that all four donors shared.

The assay was immunoSEQ multiplex PCR, and TCRdb's table has in-frame clones only and misses some. The table has approximately 530,000 clones, about 96% seen once; the top ten hold 0.064%. This receptor was obtained from a woman between 25 and 40 years old in good health. Material for sequencing was naive CD4+ T cells sorted from blood. Subset reported: CD45RA+ positively selected. The chain is built from TRBV5-6 and TRBJ2-1, with TRBD2 matching 13 bases. The CDR3 is CASSYGTSGIGEQFF. The CDR3 coding sequence is TGTGCCAGCAGCTACGGGACTAGCGGGATTGGAGAGCAGTTCTTC.